These 22 T cell receptor beta chains were all obtained from the same sample, sequenced in a study of cytomegalovirus exposure and HLA in healthy donors. The method was immunoSEQ multiplex PCR; TCRdb's version includes in-frame clones alone and lacks a portion of them. The sample gives 190,000 or so clones, roughly 82% of which show up once; around 15% is in the top ten. Sequences were obtained from PBMCs. All receptors derive from a woman in her twenties or thirties in good health and CMV-seropositive.

V and J are TRBV28 and TRBJ2-5, with D possibly matching TRBD1 (6 bases). CDR1 is MDHEN, CDR2 SYDVKM, per germline. V lost 3 bases and J lost 9, with 14 bases in between. CDR3 length: 13 residues. CDR3: CASSFQGRTAQYF. The CDR3 nucleotides are TGTGCCAGCAGTTTCCAGGGGCGCACTGCCCAGTACTTC.

This chain connects TRBV4-1 to TRBJ1-1, with D tentatively TRBD1 (6 bases). This CDR3 region has 15 residues. V was cut by 1 base and J by 2 bases, with 11 bases left in between. From germline, CDR1 is MGHRA and CDR2 YSYEKL. The CDR3 sequence is CASSQGAGANTEAFF. Here the CDR3 DNA reads TGCGCCAGCAGCCAAGGCGCAGGGGCAAACACTGAAGCTTTCTTT.

The V gene is TRBV29-1, the J gene TRBJ1-1; 12 bases are shared with TRBD1. After removal of 5 bases from V and 5 bases from J, the junction contained 9 bases not matched to a gene. The CDR3 runs to 15 residues. Germline V gene data show CDR1 as SQVTM and CDR2 as ANQGSEA. The chain's CDR3 is CSVWGTGGAGTEAFF. CDR3 DNA sequence: TGCAGCGTTTGGGGGACAGGGGGCGCAGGGACTGAAGCTTTCTTT.

This chain links TRBV19 with TRBJ2-2, with 9 bases lining up with TRBD1. V dropped 3 bases and J dropped 4; count of bases not matched to a gene: 6. CDR1 is LNHDA, CDR2 SQIVND, per germline (reference sequence). CDR3 size: 16 residues. The CDR3 nucleotides are TGTGCCAGTAGTATTGGACAGGGGTCCGCCACCGGGGAGCTGTTTTTT. Translation: CASSIGQGSATGELFF.

The rearrangement joins TRBV9 to TRBJ2-2; 9 bases align to TRBD2. The V and J ends lost 3 bases and 4 bases, in that order; junction bases with no gene match: 10. The CDR3 spans 17 residues. The germline gives CDR1 SGDLS, CDR2 YYNGEE. The CDR3 protein is CASSESSGSLITGELFF. In nucleotides, the CDR3 is TGTGCCAGCAGCGAGAGTAGCGGGAGTCTTATCACCGGGGAGCTGTTTTTT.

The rearrangement joins TRBV19 to TRBJ2-3; the match to TRBD2 covers 14 bases. Trimming took 8 bases from V and 6 from J; bases not matched to a gene: 4. Germline V gene data show CDR1 as LNHDA and CDR2 as SQIVND (reference sequence). The CDR3 has 14 amino acids. In DNA form, the CDR3 reads TGTGCCAGTCAGACTAGCGGGAGGGCGGATACGCAGTATTTT. This codes for CASQTSGRADTQYF.

This chain links TRBV29-1 with TRBJ2-7; possible D gene TRBD2, 5 bases. Trimming shortened V by 1 base and J by 6 bases, and 10 bases separated the two germline ends. Germline V gene sequence: CDR1 SQVTM, CDR2 ANQGSEA. This CDR3 comprises 12 residues. The CDR3 region is CSVEVGEGEQYF. The CDR3 DNA sequence: TGCAGCGTTGAAGTCGGGGAAGGCGAGCAGTACTTC.

The CDR3 region is CASSEYVGSGFSTDTQYF. CDR3 nucleotides: TGTGCCAGCAGTGAATACGTTGGGTCGGGGTTCAGCACAGATACGCAGTATTTT. The rearrangement links TRBV6-1 to TRBJ2-3; maybe TRBD2 (5 bases). This CDR3 comprises 18 residues. Per the germline V gene, CDR1 is MNHNS and CDR2 is SASEGT. Trimming stripped 2 bases from V and 0 bases from J, with 18 bases between.

The chain carries TRBV6-5 and TRBJ1-3; D not resolved. The CDR3 sequence is 13 residues long. The germline gives CDR1 MNHEY, CDR2 SVGAGI. The ends were cut back, 8 bases at V and 0 bases at J, with 8 bases in the middle. CDR3 in amino acids: CASLAFSGNTIYF. CDR3 DNA sequence: TGTGCCAGCCTAGCCTTCTCTGGAAACACCATATATTTT.

This chain connects TRBV5-6 to TRBJ2-3, with TRBD2 identical over 7 bases. This CDR3 contains 17 residues. Germline CDR1 and CDR2: SGHDT and YYEEEE. V lost 1 base to trimming and J lost 0 bases; unmatched junction nucleotides: 8. The CDR3 DNA reads TGTGCCAGCAGCTTGCGAGCCGGGAGGAGGAGCACAGATACGCAGTATTTT. This translates into CASSLRAGRRSTDTQYF.

This clone was found a few times. The rearrangement uses TRBV19 and TRBJ1-2; weak D call: TRBD1 (5 bases). The CDR3 totals 13 residues. The V gene lost 0 bases and the J gene lost 7 bases, with 9 bases spanning the gap. Per the germline V gene, CDR1 is LNHDA and CDR2 is SQIVND (reference sequence). This CDR3 is CASSIDRDGGYTF. In nucleotides, the CDR3 is TGTGCCAGTAGTATAGACAGGGATGGTGGCTACACCTTC.

The chain has TRBV6-5 and TRBJ1-4; D gene uncertain. Germline-derived CDR1 and CDR2 are MNHEY and SVGAGI. CDR3 size: 14 residues. Trimming removed 2 bases from V and 8 bases from J, with 12 bases in between. The CDR3 protein is CASSYKDYGEKLFF. The CDR3 nucleotides read TGTGCCAGCAGTTACAAGGACTATGGAGAAAAACTGTTTTTT.

The table lists this clone with many counts. Different DNA sequences within this sample yield the same CDR3. The chain has TRBV9 and TRBJ1-3; possibly TRBD1 for D (5 bases). V gave up 0 bases and J gave up 0 bases, with 10 bases separating them. Germline values: CDR1 SGDLS, CDR2 YYNGEE. This CDR3 has 16 amino acids. The DNA for the CDR3 is TGTGCCAGCAGCGTAGGGCAGGGCCCCTCTGGAAACACCATATATTTT. It translates to CASSVGQGPSGNTIYF.

The chain has TRBV12-5 and TRBJ1-2; no clear D gene. CDR3 length equals 14 residues. V was clipped by 6 bases and J by 6 bases, with 17 bases between them. The germline V gene encodes CDR1 LGHNT and CDR2 FRNRAP. CDR3 coding DNA: TGTGCTAGTGGGCGGGAGCCGTGGACGAATGGCTACACCTTC. It yields the protein CASGREPWTNGYTF.

J is TRBJ1-4 and V is TRBV4-1; D uncertain. This CDR3 region has 16 residues. Germline V gene data show CDR1 as MGHRA and CDR2 as YSYEKL. V was clipped by 1 base and J by 4 bases, with 13 bases between them. The CDR3 DNA follows: TGCGCCAGCAGCCAAGTCGGCGGAGCGCATAATGAAAAACTGTTTTTT. This gives the protein CASSQVGGAHNEKLFF.

The chain is built from TRBV18 and TRBJ1-3; D gene uncertain. Trimming took off 7 bases at V and 3 bases at J, with 4 bases between the two ends. This CDR3 region has 11 residues. Germline V lookup: CDR1 KGHSH, CDR2 LQKENI. Written as DNA, the CDR3 is TGTGCCAGCTTCCTTGGAAACACCATATATTTT. It codes for CASFLGNTIYF.

In this sample, this clone turned up a few times. The rearrangement links TRBV15 to TRBJ2-3, with 9 bases matching TRBD2. Losses at the gene ends were 3 bases for V and 3 bases for J; bases not matched to a gene: 4. This CDR3 has 15 residues. CDR1 and CDR2 (germline): LNHNV, YYDKDF (reference sequence). The CDR3 nucleotides read TGTGCCACCAGCAGGCGACTAGCGGATACAGATACGCAGTATTTT. It specifies CATSRRLADTDTQYF.

The chain joins TRBV30 to TRBJ2-1; 8 bases fit TRBD2. Trimming cost V 2 bases and J 8 bases; bases outside gene matches: 5. Germline CDR1 reads GTSNPN; CDR2 reads SVGIG (reference sequence). The CDR3 consists of 13 residues. In DNA form, the CDR3 reads TGTGCCTGGAGTACGGGACTAGTAGATGAGCAGTTCTTC. This gives the protein CAWSTGLVDEQFF.

The rearrangement uses TRBV5-4 and TRBJ2-3; 10 positions match TRBD2. Germline loops: CDR1 SGHNT, CDR2 YYREEE (reference sequence). This CDR3 comprises 16 residues. V lost 4 bases and J lost 3; bases outside the gene matches: 8. CDR3 residues: CASSTYLAGATDTQYF. The CDR3 nucleotides read TGTGCCAGCAGCACCTATCTAGCGGGAGCAACAGATACGCAGTATTTT.

The chain links TRBV5-6 to TRBJ1-5; 7 nucleotides match TRBD1. V was pared by 2 bases and J by 6 bases, with 8 bases of the junction left unmatched. The germline V gene encodes CDR1 SGHDT and CDR2 YYEEEE. The CDR3 sequence is 15 residues long. The CDR3 here is CASSFRQGVAQPQHF. In DNA form, the CDR3 reads TGTGCCAGCAGCTTCCGACAGGGAGTCGCTCAGCCCCAGCATTTT. Full variable domain (remainder filled in from reference TRBV5-6 and TRBJ1-5): DAGVTQSPTHLIKTRGQQVTLRCSPKSGHDTVSWYQQALGQGPQFIFQYYEEEERQRGNFPDRFSGHQFPNYSSELNVNALLLGDSALYLCASSFRQGVAQPQHFGDGTRLSIL.

This clone was detected only once. J is TRBJ2-1 and V is TRBV19; perhaps TRBD2 as D (6 bases). V was pared by 6 bases and J by 2 bases, with 14 bases between. This CDR3 is built from 15 residues. The germline CDR1 and CDR2 sequences are LNHDA and SQIVND (reference sequence). This CDR3 reads CASSQTGGAYNEQFF. CDR3 in DNA: TGTGCCAGTAGCCAAACTGGAGGGGCCTACAATGAGCAGTTCTTC.

The rearrangement uses TRBV6-6 and TRBJ2-2; 10 bases are a match to TRBD1. This CDR3 spans 15 amino acids. CDR1 MNHNY and CDR2 SVGAGI come from the germline V gene (reference sequence). J was trimmed by 6 bases and V by 2 bases; bases with no gene match: 3. DNA of the CDR3: TGTGCCAGCAGTTACACGACAGGGGGCGCCGGGGAGCTGTTTTTT. It encodes CASSYTTGGAGELFF.